This T cell receptor beta chain was recorded in a study of cytomegalovirus exposure and HLA in healthy donors. General study findings and limits: Rare TCR sequences dominated, though some public TCRs recurred in many donors. Some V segments (TRBV6-2 and TRBV6-3 among them) were excluded as indistinguishable.

About this clone: The antigen is undetermined.

CDR3 length equals 14 residues. Trimming removed 5 bases at V and 4 bases at J, with 14 bases between. The germline gives CDR1 MNHEY, CDR2 SMNVEV (reference sequence). Participants comprised healthy donors of bone marrow. At collection, donors were nominally healthy, but unrecorded immune exposures were probable. Primers for the PCR totalled 60 Vbeta and 13 Jbeta. Measured with immunoSEQ multiplex PCR; TCRdb has only the in-frame clones, and not every one. The table shows 150,000 to 200,000 clones, with about four fifths occurring only once. The TCR was taken from a male donor in good health and CMV-seropositive. The sequencing input was PBMCs. The chain joins TRBV27 to TRBJ1-2, with TRBD1 as a possible D gene (5 bases). Written as DNA, the CDR3 is TGTGCCAGCAGTCCAAGAGGAGGGGCCTATGGCTACACCTTC. As protein: CASSPRGGAYGYTF.